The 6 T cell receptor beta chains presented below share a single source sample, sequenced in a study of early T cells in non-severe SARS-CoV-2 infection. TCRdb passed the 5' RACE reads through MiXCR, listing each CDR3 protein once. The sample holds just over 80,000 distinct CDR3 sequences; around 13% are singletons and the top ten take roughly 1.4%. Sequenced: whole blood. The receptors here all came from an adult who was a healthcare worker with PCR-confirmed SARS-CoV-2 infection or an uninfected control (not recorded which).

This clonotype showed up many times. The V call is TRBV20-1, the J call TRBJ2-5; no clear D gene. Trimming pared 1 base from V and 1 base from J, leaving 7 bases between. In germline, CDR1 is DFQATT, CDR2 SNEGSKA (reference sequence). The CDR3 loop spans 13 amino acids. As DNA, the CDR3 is TGCAGTGCTAGAGTTGGGTTCCAAGAGACCCAGTACTTC. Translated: CSARVGFQETQYF.

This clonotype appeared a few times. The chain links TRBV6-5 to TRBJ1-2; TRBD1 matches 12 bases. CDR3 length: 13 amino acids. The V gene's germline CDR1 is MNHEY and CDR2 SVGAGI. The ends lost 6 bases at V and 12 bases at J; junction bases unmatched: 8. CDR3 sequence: CASRPGTGGFDTF. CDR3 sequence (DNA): TGTGCCAGCAGGCCCGGGACAGGGGGCTTCGACACCTTC.

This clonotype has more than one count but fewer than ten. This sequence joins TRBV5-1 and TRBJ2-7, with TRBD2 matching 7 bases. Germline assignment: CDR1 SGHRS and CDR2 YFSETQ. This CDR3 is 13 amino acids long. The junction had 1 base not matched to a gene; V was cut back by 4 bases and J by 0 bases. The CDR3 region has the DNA TGCGCCAGCAGCCCTAGCGGCTCCTACGAGCAGTACTTC. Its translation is CASSPSGSYEQYF.

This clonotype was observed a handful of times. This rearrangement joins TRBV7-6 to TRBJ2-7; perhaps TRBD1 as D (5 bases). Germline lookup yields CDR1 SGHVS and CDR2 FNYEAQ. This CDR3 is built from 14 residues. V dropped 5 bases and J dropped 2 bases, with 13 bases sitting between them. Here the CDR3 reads CASSPSQVAYEQYF. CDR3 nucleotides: TGTGCCAGCAGCCCGTCACAGGTTGCCTACGAGCAGTACTTC.

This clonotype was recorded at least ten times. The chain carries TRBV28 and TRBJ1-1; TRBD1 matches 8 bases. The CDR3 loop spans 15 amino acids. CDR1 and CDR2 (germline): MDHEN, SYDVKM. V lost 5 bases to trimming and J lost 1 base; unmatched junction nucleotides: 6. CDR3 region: CASSQTGQGNTEAFF. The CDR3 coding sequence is TGTGCCAGCAGTCAAACAGGACAGGGGAACACTGAAGCTTTCTTT.

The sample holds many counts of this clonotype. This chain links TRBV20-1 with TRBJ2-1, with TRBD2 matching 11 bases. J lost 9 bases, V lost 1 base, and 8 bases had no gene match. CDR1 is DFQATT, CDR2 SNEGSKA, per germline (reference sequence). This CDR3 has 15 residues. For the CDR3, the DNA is TGCAGTGCTAGAGCTGGTAGCGGGGGGGCCGCTGAGCAGTTCTTC. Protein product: CSARAGSGGAAEQFF.